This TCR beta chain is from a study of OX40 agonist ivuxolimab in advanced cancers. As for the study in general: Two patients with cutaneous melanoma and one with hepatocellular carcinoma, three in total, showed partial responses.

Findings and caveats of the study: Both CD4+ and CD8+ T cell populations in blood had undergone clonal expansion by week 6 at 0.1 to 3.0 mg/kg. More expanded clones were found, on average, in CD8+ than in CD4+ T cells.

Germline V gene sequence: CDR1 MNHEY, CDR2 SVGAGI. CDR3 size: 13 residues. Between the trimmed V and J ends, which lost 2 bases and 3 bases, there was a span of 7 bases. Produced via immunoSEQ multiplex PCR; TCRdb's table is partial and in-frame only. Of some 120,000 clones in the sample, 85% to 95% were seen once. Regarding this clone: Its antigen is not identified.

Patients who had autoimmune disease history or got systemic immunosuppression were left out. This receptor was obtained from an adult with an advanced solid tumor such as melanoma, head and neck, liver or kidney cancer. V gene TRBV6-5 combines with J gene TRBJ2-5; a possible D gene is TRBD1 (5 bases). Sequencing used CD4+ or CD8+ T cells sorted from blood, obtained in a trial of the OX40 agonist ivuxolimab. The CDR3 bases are TGTGCCAGCAGTTACGCAGGGAAAGAGACCCAGTACTTC. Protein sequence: CASSYAGKETQYF.